Listed here are 16 T cell receptor beta chains from one sample, sequenced in a study of cytomegalovirus exposure and HLA in healthy donors. PCR was performed using 60 Vbeta and 13 Jbeta primers. The method was immunoSEQ multiplex PCR; TCRdb's version includes in-frame clones alone and lacks a portion of them. The repertoire consists of fewer than 250,000 clones, with about three quarters occurring once and the leading ten covering 1.5% to 2%. Input material: PBMCs. The receptors here all came from a male donor in good health and CMV-seronegative.

The V and J genes are TRBV7-2 and TRBJ2-5; TRBD2 matches 16 bases. Per the germline V gene, CDR1 is SGHTA and CDR2 is FQGNSA. V lost 5 bases and J lost 5; bases outside the gene matches: 2. The CDR3 is 15 residues long. DNA of the CDR3: TGTGCCAGCAGCGGGACTAGCGGGGGGGCGGAGACCCAGTACTTC. This encodes CASSGTSGGAETQYF.

This chain uses TRBV6-1 with TRBJ2-2; 7 bases map to TRBD1. The CDR3 loop spans 14 amino acids. Germline V gene data show CDR1 as MNHNS and CDR2 as SASEGT. J was trimmed by 6 bases and V by 6 bases; bases with no gene match: 7. CDR3 DNA: TGTGCCAGCAGACTCGGGACAGTATCCGGGGAGCTGTTTTTT. As protein: CASRLGTVSGELFF.

J is TRBJ1-1 and V is TRBV6-5, with 8 bases lining up with TRBD1. Germline CDR1 and CDR2: MNHEY and SVGAGI. The CDR3 spans 13 residues. The V gene end was trimmed by 8 bases and the J gene end by 1 base; junction bases not matched to a gene: 3. CDR3 in amino acids: CASGQGANTEAFF. In nucleotides, the CDR3 is TGTGCCAGCGGGCAGGGGGCGAACACTGAAGCTTTCTTT.

The rearrangement uses TRBV13 and TRBJ2-3, with D unresolved. The CDR3 extends over 12 amino acids. The V gene's germline CDR1 is PRHDT and CDR2 FYEKMQ (reference sequence). V was shortened by 5 bases and J by 6 bases, with 9 bases between the two germline ends. The DNA of the CDR3 is TGTGCCAGCAGCCCTCAGTTGGATACGCAGTATTTT. Amino acid sequence: CASSPQLDTQYF.

This chain connects TRBV4-2 to TRBJ2-3, with a weak D call TRBD1 (5 bases). Between the trimmed V and J ends, which lost 1 base and 1 base, there was a span of 9 bases. In germline, CDR1 is LGHNA, CDR2 YNFKEQ. The CDR3 spans 15 residues. The CDR3 DNA reads as TGTGCCAGCAGCCAAGCAGGGTTTGGCACAGATACGCAGTATTTT. It yields the protein CASSQAGFGTDTQYF.

The rearrangement uses TRBV2 and TRBJ1-2, with TRBD1 matching 9 bases. V dropped 5 bases and J dropped 4; count of bases not matched to a gene: 5. Germline CDR1 reads SNHLY; CDR2 reads FYNNEI. This CDR3 is built from 14 residues. The CDR3 loop reads CASSRETGGYGYTF. DNA of the CDR3: TGTGCCAGCAGTAGAGAGACAGGGGGCTATGGCTACACCTTC.

The V call is TRBV30, the J call TRBJ2-1, with TRBD1 matching over 8 bases. CDR3 size: 16 residues. CDR1 is GTSNPN, CDR2 SVGIG, per germline (reference sequence). Trimming removed 0 bases from V and 4 bases from J; junction bases left unmatched: 8. The CDR3 reads CAWSVNTGGPYNEQFF. CDR3 sequence (DNA): TGTGCCTGGAGTGTCAATACAGGGGGGCCTTACAATGAGCAGTTCTTC.

The rearrangement joins TRBV7-9 to TRBJ2-5; 13 nucleotides line up with TRBD2. With 5 bases clipped from V and 2 bases from J, the junction kept 5 bases outside the gene matches. The germline V gene encodes CDR1 SEHNR and CDR2 FQNEAQ (reference sequence). This CDR3 comprises 16 residues. The CDR3 loop is CASSIRLAGGQETQYF. CDR3 DNA sequence: TGTGCCAGCAGCATAAGACTAGCGGGGGGACAAGAGACCCAGTACTTC.

Only a few counts were recorded for this clone. Germline is not matched at one junction end, which may reflect a read error. The chain links TRBV5-1 to TRBJ1-5, with no clear D. CDR1 and CDR2 (germline): SGHRS, YFSETQ. CDR3 size: 13 residues. The CDR3 DNA is TGTGCCAGCAGCTTGTCCCAGAATCAGCCCCAGCATTTT. Residues: CASSLSQNQPQHF.

V gene TRBV18 combines with J gene TRBJ2-1; maybe TRBD1 (6 bases). The CDR3 consists of 15 residues. Germline assignment: CDR1 KGHSH and CDR2 LQKENI. Trimming stripped 2 bases from V and 7 bases from J, with 15 bases between. CDR3 amino acids: CASSPNKGQKNEQFF. The CDR3, as DNA: TGTGCCAGCTCACCAAACAAGGGACAAAAAAATGAGCAGTTCTTC.

This clone appeared a few times. This chain joins TRBV7-2 and TRBJ1-1; 8 positions match TRBD1. CDR1 and CDR2 from the germline V gene are SGHTA and FQGNSA. Trimming cost V 2 bases and J 1 base; bases outside gene matches: 15. CDR3 length: 19 amino acids. The CDR3 sequence is CASSLRALWTGQTNTEAFF. As DNA, the CDR3 is TGTGCCAGCAGCTTACGAGCTTTATGGACAGGGCAGACGAACACTGAAGCTTTCTTT.

This clone was counted between two and nine times. The chain uses TRBV5-6 and TRBJ2-7; D remains unclear. V was cut by 4 bases and J by 5 bases, with 10 bases left in between. The CDR3 runs to 12 residues. Germline V gene sequence: CDR1 SGHDT, CDR2 YYEEEE. The CDR3 nucleotides read TGTGCCAGCAGCCCACTGCTAGACGAGCAGTACTTC. Its translation: CASSPLLDEQYF.

The CDR3 nucleotides read TGTGCCTGGAGTGAATACAGGGAATCCGGCTACACCTTC. As protein: CAWSEYRESGYTF. This rearrangement joins TRBV30 to TRBJ1-2; D possibly corresponds to TRBD1 (6 bases). V lost 1 base to trimming and J lost 8 bases, with 14 bases between them. The CDR3 contains 13 residues. Germline CDR1 GTSNPN, CDR2 SVGIG (reference sequence).

The chain links TRBV14 to TRBJ2-7; a possible D gene is TRBD2 (5 bases). Trimming removed 8 bases from V and 1 base from J, with 15 bases in between. The CDR3 covers 14 residues. Germline CDR1 and CDR2: SGHDN and FVKESK. The CDR3 nucleotides read TGTGCCAGCCGACCGAGGGCCGCGTCCTACGAGCAGTACTTC. This sequence encodes CASRPRAASYEQYF.

This rearrangement joins TRBV7-3 to TRBJ2-2, with TRBD1 as a possible D gene (6 bases). The germline V gene encodes CDR1 SGHTA and CDR2 FQGTGA. CDR3 length: 16 amino acids. V lost 0 bases, J lost 0 bases, and 8 bases lay in between. CDR3 residues: CASSLTPGANTGELFF. The CDR3 DNA reads TGTGCCAGCAGCTTAACCCCAGGGGCGAACACCGGGGAGCTGTTTTTT.

V gene TRBV29-1 combines with J gene TRBJ2-2, with 11 positions matching TRBD1. Trimming removed 5 bases from V and 7 bases from J; junction bases left unmatched: 6. Germline assignment: CDR1 SQVTM and CDR2 ANQGSEA. The CDR3 contains 14 residues. CDR3 residues: CSVNGQGAVGELFF. The CDR3 DNA sequence: TGCAGCGTTAACGGACAGGGGGCAGTCGGGGAGCTGTTTTTT.